The clone carrying this T cell receptor beta chain occurred a few times. How the authors handled the data: Amplification from reference gene primers served as the basis for estimated nucleated cell counts. The data were produced by immunoSEQ multiplex PCR, yet TCRdb's version contains in-frame clones alone and is incomplete. That table is the source of V, J and clone size, and D and trimming were worked out from the DNA. The repertoire holds about 160,000 clones, with almost 85% as singletons. The germline gives CDR1 MNHEY, CDR2 SMNVEV (reference sequence). Trimming shortened V by 5 bases and J by 7 bases, and 17 bases separated the two germline ends. The CDR3 spans 14 residues. This entry comes from a study of blood T cell repertoires in COVID-19. Turning to the study itself: Researchers got acute and convalescent COVID-19 samples from the United States, Italy and Spain. Nucleic acid was either cDNA or gDNA, and it came from T cells, B-cell-depleted T cells, or PBMCs.

This receptor was obtained from a woman of 80 years or more with acute or convalescent COVID-19. Sequenced sample: peripheral blood. The chain combines TRBV27 with TRBJ1-1; D not certain. CDR3 in amino acids: CASSPLTSDLEAFF. In DNA form, the CDR3 reads TGTGCCAGCAGTCCCCTTACATCCGATCTTGAAGCTTTCTTT.